Listed below are T cell receptor beta chains from one sample, sequenced in a study of T cells in Graves' hyperthyroidism and ophthalmopathy. MiXCR, run by TCRdb on the multiplex PCR reads, gives a single entry per CDR3 protein. The sample shows nearly 600,000 distinct CDR3 sequences, approximately 15% of them seen only once. The sequenced sample consisted of blood. Receptors originate from a woman younger than 45 with Graves' hyperthyroidism that later progressed to Graves' ophthalmopathy. Both conserved end residues are part of each CDR3. The order of the fields is D gene, V gene, clone size, J gene, CDR3 DNA, CDR3 protein. A D gene is named only where the DNA matches it firmly. The size entry is marked missing in some rows and otherwise reads once, few, many or a size class.

NA	TRBV3-1	many	TRBJ1-2	TGTGCCAGCAGCCAAGACTTAGAAGGCTACACCTTC	CASSQDLEGYTF
NA	TRBV19	once	TRBJ1-2	TGTGCCAGTAGTGAATACAAGCGTGCCGGTGGCTACATCTTC	CASSEYKRAGGYIF
NA	TRBV6-1	many	TRBJ1-6	TGTGCCTCTCGAAGAACGGAGGAAAATTCACCCCTCCACTTT	CASRRTEENSPLHF
NA	TRBV2	many	TRBJ2-7	TGTGCCAGCAGTGTGACAGAGCAGTACTTC	CASSVTEQYF
NA	TRBV2	many	TRBJ1-6	TGTGCCACCCAGTCGGGGTGGAATTCACCCCTCCACTTT	CATQSGWNSPLHF
TRBD1	TRBV11-1	few	TRBJ1-5	TGTGCCAGCAACCAGGGGGCAGGGGGTGGCAATCAGCCCCAGCATTTT	CASNQGAGGGNQPQHF
NA	TRBV20-1	once	TRBJ1-4	TGCAGTGCTAGTATTAGGGTGTCAGGAACTAAAAAACTGTTTTTT	CSASIRVSGTKKLFF
TRBD1	TRBV29-1	NA	TRBJ1-2	TGCAGCGGGAGAGACAGGGCCTATGGCTACACCTTC	CSGRDRAYGYTF
NA	TRBV19	NA	TRBJ1-1	TGTGCCAGTAGTCGGGGACCGTTCGAGCCTGAAGCTTTCTTT	CASSRGPFEPEAFF
TRBD1	TRBV29-1	many	TRBJ2-5	TGCAGCGTTGCTACCTTGAACAGGGGGCATGAGACCCAGTACTTC	CSVATLNRGHETQYF
NA	TRBV27	many	TRBJ1-5	TGTGCCAGCAGCGATGGCCCTCCTCACGAGGAACAGCCCCAGCATTTT	CASSDGPPHEEQPQHF
NA	TRBV19	NA	TRBJ2-1	TGTGCCAGTAGTATGGGGTCGGGATTCTCCTACAATGAGCAGTTCTTC	CASSMGSGFSYNEQFF
TRBD1	TRBV29-1	many	TRBJ1-2	TGCAGCGTTGAAGATATACAGGGGGCTCGCGGCTACACCTTC	CSVEDIQGARGYTF
NA	TRBV7-2	many	TRBJ2-3	TGTGCCGGTACCAACGGACTCAGCACAGATACGCAGTATTTT	CAGTNGLSTDTQYF
NA	TRBV27	many	TRBJ1-5	TGTGCCAGCAGTTTATTGGGCGGCAATCAGCCCCAGCATTTT	CASSLLGGNQPQHF